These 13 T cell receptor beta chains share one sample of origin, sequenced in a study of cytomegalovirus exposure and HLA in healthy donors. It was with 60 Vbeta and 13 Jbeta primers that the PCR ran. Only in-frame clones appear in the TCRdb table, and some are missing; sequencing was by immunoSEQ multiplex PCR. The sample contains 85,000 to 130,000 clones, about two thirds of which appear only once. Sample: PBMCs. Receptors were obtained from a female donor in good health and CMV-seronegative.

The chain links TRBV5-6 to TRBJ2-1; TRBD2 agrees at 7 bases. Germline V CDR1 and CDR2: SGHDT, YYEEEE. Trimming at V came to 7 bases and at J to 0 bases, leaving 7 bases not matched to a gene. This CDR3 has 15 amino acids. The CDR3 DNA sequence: TGTGCCAGCCGCTGGCGGGGGAACTCCTACAATGAGCAGTTCTTC. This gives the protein CASRWRGNSYNEQFF.

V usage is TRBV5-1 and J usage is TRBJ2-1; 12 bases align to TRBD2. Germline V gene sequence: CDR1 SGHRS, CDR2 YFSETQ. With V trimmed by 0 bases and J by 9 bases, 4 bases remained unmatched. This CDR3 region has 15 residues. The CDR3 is CASSLGLAGGGEQFF. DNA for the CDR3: TGCGCCAGCAGCTTGGGGCTAGCGGGAGGGGGTGAGCAGTTCTTC.

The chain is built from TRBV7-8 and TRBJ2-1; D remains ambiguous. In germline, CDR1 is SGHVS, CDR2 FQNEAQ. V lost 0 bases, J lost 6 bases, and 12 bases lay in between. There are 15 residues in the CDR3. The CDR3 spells CASSLARLLPNEQFF. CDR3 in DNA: TGTGCCAGCAGCTTAGCGCGGCTTTTGCCCAATGAGCAGTTCTTC. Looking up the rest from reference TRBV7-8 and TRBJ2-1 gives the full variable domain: GAGVSQSPRYKVAKRGQDVALRCDPISGHVSLFWYQQALGQGPEFLTYFQNEAQLDKSGLPSDRFFAERPEGSVSTLKIQRTQQEDSAVYLCASSLARLLPNEQFFGPGTRLTVL.

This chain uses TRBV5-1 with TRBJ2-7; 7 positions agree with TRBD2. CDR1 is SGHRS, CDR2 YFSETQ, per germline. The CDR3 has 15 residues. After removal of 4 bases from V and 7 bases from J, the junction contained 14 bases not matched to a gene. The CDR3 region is CASSPGLHATWEQYF. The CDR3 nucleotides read TGCGCCAGCAGCCCGGGACTACACGCTACGTGGGAGCAGTACTTC.

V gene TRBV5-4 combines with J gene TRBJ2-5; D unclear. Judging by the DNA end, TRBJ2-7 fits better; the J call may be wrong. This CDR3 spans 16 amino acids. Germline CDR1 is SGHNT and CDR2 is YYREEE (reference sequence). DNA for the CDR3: TGTGCCAGCAGCTCCGGAGTCCGCATCGATACCTACGAGCAGTACTTC. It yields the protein CASSSGVRIDTYEQYF.

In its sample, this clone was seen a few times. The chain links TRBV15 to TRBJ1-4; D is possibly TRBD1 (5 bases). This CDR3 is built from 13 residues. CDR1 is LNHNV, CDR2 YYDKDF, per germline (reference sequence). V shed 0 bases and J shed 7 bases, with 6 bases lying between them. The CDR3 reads CATSRDRVEKLFF. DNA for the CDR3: TGTGCCACCAGCAGAGACAGGGTTGAAAAACTGTTTTTT.

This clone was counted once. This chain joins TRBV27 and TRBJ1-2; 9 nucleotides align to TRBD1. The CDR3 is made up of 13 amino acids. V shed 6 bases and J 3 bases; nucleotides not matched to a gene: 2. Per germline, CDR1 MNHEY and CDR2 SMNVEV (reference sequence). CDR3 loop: CASSGQGYYGYTF. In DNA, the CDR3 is TGTGCCAGCAGCGGACAGGGGTACTATGGCTACACCTTC.

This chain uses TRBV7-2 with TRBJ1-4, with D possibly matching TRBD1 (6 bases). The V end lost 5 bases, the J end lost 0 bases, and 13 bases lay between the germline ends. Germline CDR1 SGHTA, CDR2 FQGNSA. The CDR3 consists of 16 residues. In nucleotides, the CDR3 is TGTGCCAGCAGCCCCAGGGGACCCGCAACTAATGAAAAACTGTTTTTT. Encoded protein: CASSPRGPATNEKLFF.

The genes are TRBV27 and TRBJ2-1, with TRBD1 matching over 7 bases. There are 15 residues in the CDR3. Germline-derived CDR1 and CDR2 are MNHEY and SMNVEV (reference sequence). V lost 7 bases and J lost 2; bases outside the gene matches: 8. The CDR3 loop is CASTLRQGAYNEQFF. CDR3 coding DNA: TGTGCCAGCACCCTTCGACAGGGCGCCTACAATGAGCAGTTCTTC.

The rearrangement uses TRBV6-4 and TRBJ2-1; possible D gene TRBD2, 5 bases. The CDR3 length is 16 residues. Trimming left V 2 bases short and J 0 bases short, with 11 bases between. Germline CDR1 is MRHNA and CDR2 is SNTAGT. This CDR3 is CASSDSGASSYNEQFF. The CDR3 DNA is TGTGCCAGCAGTGACAGCGGCGCTAGCTCCTACAATGAGCAGTTCTTC.

Here the CDR3 reads CASSPVTGEYNEQFF. The CDR3 DNA reads TGTGCCAGCTCACCGGTTACGGGGGAATACAATGAGCAGTTCTTC. The chain has TRBV18 and TRBJ2-1, with a possible D match to TRBD2 (6 bases). Germline V gene sequence: CDR1 KGHSH, CDR2 LQKENI. The CDR3 runs 15 residues. The V and J ends lost 3 bases and 4 bases respectively, with 13 bases between them.

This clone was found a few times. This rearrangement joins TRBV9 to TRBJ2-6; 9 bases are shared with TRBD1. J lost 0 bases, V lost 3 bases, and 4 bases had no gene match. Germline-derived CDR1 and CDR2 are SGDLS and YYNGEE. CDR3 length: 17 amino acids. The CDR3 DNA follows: TGTGCCAGCAGCGCGCAACAGGGGGCCTCTGGGGCCAACGTCCTGACTTTC. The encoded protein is CASSAQQGASGANVLTF.

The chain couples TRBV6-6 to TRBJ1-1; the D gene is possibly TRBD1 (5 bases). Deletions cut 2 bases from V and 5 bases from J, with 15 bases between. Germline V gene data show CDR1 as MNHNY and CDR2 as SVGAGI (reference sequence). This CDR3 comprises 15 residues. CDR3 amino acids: CASSYEVGRGTEAFF. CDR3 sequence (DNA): TGTGCCAGCAGTTACGAAGTTGGAAGGGGAACTGAAGCTTTCTTT.